The 31 T cell receptor beta chains below were found in one sample sequenced in a study of cytomegalovirus exposure and HLA in healthy donors. The PCR used 60 Vbeta and 13 Jbeta primers. Only in-frame clones appear in the TCRdb table, and some are missing; sequencing was by immunoSEQ multiplex PCR. The sample includes approximately 150,000 clones, about four fifths of them seen just once. The material sequenced was PBMCs. Every receptor here comes from a male donor in good health and CMV-seronegative.

V is TRBV19 and J is TRBJ2-7, with TRBD2 matching 7 bases. Germline-derived CDR1 and CDR2 are LNHDA and SQIVND (reference sequence). The V gene end was trimmed by 4 bases and the J gene end by 0 bases; junction bases not matched to a gene: 0. This CDR3 is built from 13 residues. The CDR3 loop is CASSSGSSYEQYF. DNA of the CDR3: TGTGCCAGTAGTAGCGGGAGCTCCTACGAGCAGTACTTC.

The chain has TRBV18 and TRBJ1-4; D call uncertain. From germline, CDR1 is KGHSH and CDR2 LQKENI. CDR3 size: 15 residues. Trimming cost V 3 bases and J 8 bases, with 16 bases left between them. CDR3 DNA: TGTGCCAGCTCACCGGAGTGGATCAGTTCAGAAAAACTGTTTTTT. Amino acids: CASSPEWISSEKLFF. The whole variable domain, filled in from reference TRBV18 and TRBJ1-4, reads NAGVMQNPRHLVRRRGQEARLRCSPMKGHSHVYWYRQLPEEGLKFMVYLQKENIIDESGMPKERFSAEFPKEGPSILRIQQVVRGDSAAYFCASSPEWISSEKLFFGSGTQLSVL.

V and J are TRBV6-1 and TRBJ2-5, with D tentatively TRBD2 (6 bases). The V gene's germline CDR1 is MNHNS and CDR2 SASEGT. This CDR3 is built from 15 residues. V gave up 5 bases and J gave up 5 bases, with 18 bases separating them. CDR3 sequence reads: CASSPGLTVTETQYF. CDR3 coding DNA: TGTGCCAGCAGTCCGGGACTCACAGTCACGGAGACCCAGTACTTC.

CDR3 DNA: TGCGCCAGCAGCCATCGGACTAGCGGGGTCAGCGGGGAGCTGTTTTTT. Protein product: CASSHRTSGVSGELFF. This chain joins TRBV5-1 and TRBJ2-2, with 12 bases that match TRBD2. Germline CDR1 and CDR2: SGHRS and YFSETQ. The CDR3 has 16 residues. Trimming removed 4 bases from V and 7 bases from J; junction bases left unmatched: 8.

The count of this clone is one. This chain joins TRBV9 and TRBJ2-3; 7 nucleotides agree with TRBD2. The germline gives CDR1 SGDLS, CDR2 YYNGEE. The CDR3 consists of 17 residues. Losses at the gene ends were 4 bases for V and 2 bases for J; bases not matched to a gene: 13. Here the CDR3 reads CASSPTSESRFTDTQYF. The CDR3 region has the DNA TGTGCCAGCAGCCCTACTAGCGAATCCAGGTTCACAGATACGCAGTATTTT.

The rearrangement links TRBV7-3 to TRBJ1-1; tentative D call: TRBD1 (5 bases). V was cut by 2 bases and J by 6 bases, with 10 bases left in between. Germline-derived CDR1 and CDR2 are SGHTA and FQGTGA. The CDR3 runs 13 residues. The CDR3 nucleotides read TGTGCCAGCAGCTTAGCAGGGATCGCTGAAGCTTTCTTT. The encoded protein is CASSLAGIAEAFF.

The genes are TRBV6-5 and TRBJ2-5; TRBD1 matches at 8 bases. The end of the DNA aligns better with TRBJ2-7, so the J call may be wrong. This CDR3 is 16 amino acids long. Germline V gene sequence: CDR1 MNHEY, CDR2 SVGAGI. The DNA of the CDR3 is TGTGCCAGCAGTTACTCATCATCAGGGGGCCCCTACGAGCAGTACTTC. Translated, it gives CASSYSSSGGPYEQYF.

This rearrangement joins TRBV7-2 to TRBJ2-4; weak D call: TRBD1 (6 bases). CDR1 and CDR2 from the germline V gene are SGHTA and FQGNSA. CDR3 size: 14 residues. Trimming removed 1 base at V and 6 bases at J, with 10 bases between. CDR3 nucleotides: TGTGCCAGCAGCTTAGGCCAGACAGGAAACATTCAGTACTTC. It is translated as CASSLGQTGNIQYF.

V is TRBV9 and J is TRBJ1-5, with a tentative D call TRBD1 (5 bases). V lost 4 bases to trimming and J lost 3 bases, with 17 bases between them. Germline CDR1 reads SGDLS; CDR2 reads YYNGEE. CDR3 length equals 16 residues. The DNA for the CDR3 is TGTGCCAGCAGCCCCCGAGGGGAGGGTTACAATCAGCCCCAGCATTTT. Protein product: CASSPRGEGYNQPQHF.

The chain carries TRBV27 and TRBJ1-1; 7 bases align to TRBD1. The V segment lost 3 bases and the J segment 2 bases; nucleotides outside the gene matches: 6. The length of the CDR3 is 15 residues. Germline values: CDR1 MNHEY, CDR2 SMNVEV (reference sequence). The CDR3 protein is CASSFSGGGNTEAFF. In DNA, the CDR3 is TGTGCCAGCAGTTTCTCAGGGGGAGGTAACACTGAAGCTTTCTTT.

The CDR3 sequence: CAWSVRGIAYEQYF. The CDR3 bases are TGTGCCTGGAGTGTACGAGGAATAGCCTACGAGCAGTACTTC. This sequence joins TRBV30 and TRBJ2-7; D not certain. The germline gives CDR1 GTSNPN, CDR2 SVGIG (reference sequence). V lost 0 bases, J lost 2 bases, and 11 bases lay in between. The CDR3 contains 14 residues.

V and J are TRBV7-8 and TRBJ2-7; 9 positions agree with TRBD2. J gave up 3 bases and V 2 bases, and 2 bases lay outside the gene matches. The CDR3 length is 14 residues. Germline V lookup: CDR1 SGHVS, CDR2 FQNEAQ. The CDR3 nucleotides read TGTGCCAGCAGCTTAATAGCGGGAGTCTACGAGCAGTACTTC. Its protein is CASSLIAGVYEQYF.

This chain joins TRBV27 and TRBJ2-7; a weak D match, TRBD1 (6 bases). The germline CDR1 and CDR2 sequences are MNHEY and SMNVEV (reference sequence). The V end lost 0 bases, the J end lost 2 bases, and 14 bases lay between the germline ends. The CDR3 is made up of 16 amino acids. As DNA, the CDR3 is TGTGCCAGCAGTTTATCAAGGATGGGGGCGGCCTACGAGCAGTACTTC. Encoded protein: CASSLSRMGAAYEQYF.

The rearrangement joins TRBV13 to TRBJ2-1; a weak D match, TRBD1 (6 bases). The germline V and J ends were trimmed by 1 base and 4 bases, with 11 bases remaining between them. CDR1 is PRHDT, CDR2 FYEKMQ, per germline (reference sequence). The CDR3 has 15 amino acids. CDR3: CASSLEQGSYNEQFF. The DNA of the CDR3 is TGTGCCAGCAGCTTAGAACAGGGTTCGTACAATGAGCAGTTCTTC.

V usage is TRBV18 and J usage is TRBJ1-5; maybe TRBD1 (6 bases). This CDR3 region has 15 residues. Trimming shortened V by 3 bases and J by 4 bases, and 13 bases separated the two germline ends. CDR1 and CDR2 from the germline V gene are KGHSH and LQKENI. CDR3 residues: CASSPGGGRNQPQHF. For the CDR3, the DNA is TGTGCCAGCTCACCGGGAGGGGGTCGGAATCAGCCCCAGCATTTT.

As DNA, the CDR3 is TGCAGCGTTTACGGCGAGGACAGGGCGATTTCCTCCTACGAGCAGTACTTC. Its translation: CSVYGEDRAISSYEQYF. The chain carries TRBV29-1 and TRBJ2-7, with 8 nucleotides matching TRBD1. Germline CDR1 SQVTM, CDR2 ANQGSEA. V lost 5 bases, J lost 0 bases, and 15 bases stayed unmatched. The CDR3 is 17 residues long.

J is TRBJ2-5 and V is TRBV21-1; the DNA was not used to check the table's D call, TRBD1. TRBV21-1 is flagged as a pseudogene. CDR3 length equals 15 residues. CDR3 in amino acids: CASSKAGTGQETQYF. The CDR3 bases are TGTGCCAGCAGCAAAGCGGGGACAGGGCAAGAGACCCAGTACTTC.

The chain couples TRBV10-3 to TRBJ2-5, with TRBD2 identical over 10 bases. Looked up from germline, CDR1 is ENHRY and CDR2 is SYGVKD. The CDR3 length is 16 residues. Unmatched junction bases numbered 9, after V lost 3 bases and J lost 5 bases. In DNA form, the CDR3 reads TGTGCCATCAGTGATGATCTAGCGGGAGCCCGCGAGACCCAGTACTTC. Its protein is CAISDDLAGARETQYF.

This clone has just one count. The V call is TRBV4-1, the J call TRBJ2-7, with D maybe TRBD1 (6 bases). The CDR3 has 13 amino acids. Trimming stripped 5 bases from V and 4 bases from J, with 12 bases between. Germline V gene data show CDR1 as MGHRA and CDR2 as YSYEKL. The CDR3 loop is CASSYRTAYEQYF. CDR3 DNA: TGCGCCAGCAGCTATCGGACAGCGTACGAGCAGTACTTC.

The chain couples TRBV4-1 to TRBJ1-1; D ambiguous. CDR1 is MGHRA, CDR2 YSYEKL, per germline. The CDR3 loop spans 15 amino acids. The ends were cut back, 0 bases at V and 8 bases at J, with 16 bases in the middle. As DNA, the CDR3 is TGCGCCAGCAGCCAAGATATAATAGCGCCTGGCGAAGCTTTCTTT. Translating gives CASSQDIIAPGEAFF.

The chain recombines TRBV30 with TRBJ2-7; 9 bases are shared with TRBD2. V shed 8 bases and J 7 bases; nucleotides not matched to a gene: 12. The CDR3 totals 13 residues. Germline-derived CDR1 and CDR2 are GTSNPN and SVGIG (reference sequence). Here the CDR3 reads CARSSGASWEQYF. DNA of the CDR3: TGTGCCCGCTCTAGCGGGGCGTCGTGGGAGCAGTACTTC.

The chain recombines TRBV4-2 with TRBJ1-5, with TRBD1 matching 9 bases. The CDR3 length is 15 residues. Trimming removed 3 bases from V and 6 bases from J; junction bases left unmatched: 6. CDR1 LGHNA and CDR2 YNFKEQ come from the germline V gene. The CDR3 sequence is CASSQQTGGLQPQHF. The CDR3 DNA reads as TGTGCCAGCAGCCAGCAGACAGGGGGGCTTCAGCCCCAGCATTTT.

This sequence joins TRBV4-1 and TRBJ1-1, with 9 bases lining up with TRBD1. The germline CDR1 and CDR2 sequences are MGHRA and YSYEKL. After removal of 5 bases from V and 10 bases from J, the junction contained 11 bases not matched to a gene. This CDR3 has 14 amino acids. The CDR3 is CASSTRTGENRAFF. The CDR3 DNA reads TGCGCCAGCAGCACCCGGACAGGGGAGAATCGAGCTTTCTTT.

The rearrangement joins TRBV7-3 to TRBJ2-3; D unclear. The germline CDR1 and CDR2 sequences are SGHTA and FQGTGA. Trimming took 5 bases from V and 9 from J, leaving 15 bases between them. CDR3 size: 13 residues. The CDR3 reads CASSPTTRSTQYF. The CDR3 DNA reads TGTGCCAGCAGCCCCACCACCCGGTCAACGCAGTATTTT.

The gene calls are TRBV7-8 and TRBJ2-7; D is possibly TRBD1 (6 bases). The CDR3 has 14 amino acids. Trimming left V 5 bases short and J 1 base short, with 12 bases between. The germline CDR1 and CDR2 sequences are SGHVS and FQNEAQ. The CDR3 nucleotides read TGTGCCAGCAGCGTAAACCAGGGGTCCTACGAGCAGTACTTC. This gives the protein CASSVNQGSYEQYF.

The table lists this clone with a few counts. The CDR3 region has the DNA TGCAGCGTCGGGACAGAACCAGAGAGCTACACCTTC. Protein sequence: CSVGTEPESYTF. The chain links TRBV29-1 to TRBJ1-2, with 7 bases matching TRBD1. The germline gives CDR1 SQVTM, CDR2 ANQGSEA. The CDR3 length is 12 residues. V trimming: 6 bases; J trimming: 9 bases; junction bases outside the gene matches: 10. The full variable domain, rest sourced from reference TRBV29-1 and TRBJ1-2, is SAVISQKPSRDICQRGTSLTIQCQVDSQVTMMFWYRQQPGQSLTLIATANQGSEATYESGFVIDKFPISRPNLTFSTLTVSNMSPEDSSIYLCSVGTEPESYTFGSGTRLTVV.

The chain employs TRBV14 and TRBJ1-1; the match to TRBD1 covers 12 bases. V gave up 4 bases and J gave up 6 bases; unmatched junction bases: 12. Germline V gives CDR1 SGHDN, CDR2 FVKESK. The CDR3 extends over 17 amino acids. CDR3 nucleotides: TGTGCCAGCAGCCGATCCGGGACAGGGGGCTTTGGATCTGAAGCTTTCTTT. Its protein is CASSRSGTGGFGSEAFF.

The J gene is TRBJ2-1, the V gene TRBV14; a weak D match, TRBD2 (6 bases). V lost 5 bases, J lost 6 bases, and 20 bases lay in between. This CDR3 region has 16 residues. Looked up from germline, CDR1 is SGHDN and CDR2 is FVKESK. The CDR3 loop is CASSELRLVLPNEQFF. The CDR3 DNA follows: TGTGCCAGCAGCGAATTACGACTAGTCCTACCCAATGAGCAGTTCTTC.

This chain connects TRBV19 to TRBJ1-5; TRBD1 aligns across 7 bases. The germline V gene has CDR1 LNHDA and CDR2 SQIVND (reference sequence). The CDR3 covers 15 residues. J gave up 6 bases and V 5 bases, and 10 bases lay outside the gene matches. The CDR3 nucleotides read TGTGCCAGTAGTCGCCGGGACAGCGAAAGTCAGCCCCAGCATTTT. It encodes CASSRRDSESQPQHF.

V gene TRBV28 combines with J gene TRBJ2-7; no reliable D call. This CDR3 has 13 residues. V dropped 5 bases and J dropped 6 bases, with 14 bases sitting between them. Germline assignment: CDR1 MDHEN and CDR2 SYDVKM. Here the CDR3 DNA reads TGTGCCAGCAGTACAGAGTATCGTGGCGAGCAGTACTTC. Amino acid sequence: CASSTEYRGEQYF. The full variable domain, with the rest looked up from reference TRBV28 and TRBJ2-7, is DVKVTQSSRYLVKRTGEKVFLECVQDMDHENMFWYRQDPGLGLRLIYFSYDVKMKEKGDIPEGYSVSREKKERFSLILESASTNQTSMYLCASSTEYRGEQYFGPGTRLTVT.

This clone was seen a handful of times. The chain uses TRBV19 and TRBJ1-4; 11 bases are shared with TRBD1. CDR1 LNHDA and CDR2 SQIVND come from the germline V gene (reference sequence). The CDR3 is 14 residues long. The junction had 4 bases not matched to a gene; V was cut back by 10 bases and J by 3 bases. In nucleotides, the CDR3 is TGTGCCACGGGACAGGGGGGATCTAATGAAAAACTGTTTTTT. This translates into CATGQGGSNEKLFF.